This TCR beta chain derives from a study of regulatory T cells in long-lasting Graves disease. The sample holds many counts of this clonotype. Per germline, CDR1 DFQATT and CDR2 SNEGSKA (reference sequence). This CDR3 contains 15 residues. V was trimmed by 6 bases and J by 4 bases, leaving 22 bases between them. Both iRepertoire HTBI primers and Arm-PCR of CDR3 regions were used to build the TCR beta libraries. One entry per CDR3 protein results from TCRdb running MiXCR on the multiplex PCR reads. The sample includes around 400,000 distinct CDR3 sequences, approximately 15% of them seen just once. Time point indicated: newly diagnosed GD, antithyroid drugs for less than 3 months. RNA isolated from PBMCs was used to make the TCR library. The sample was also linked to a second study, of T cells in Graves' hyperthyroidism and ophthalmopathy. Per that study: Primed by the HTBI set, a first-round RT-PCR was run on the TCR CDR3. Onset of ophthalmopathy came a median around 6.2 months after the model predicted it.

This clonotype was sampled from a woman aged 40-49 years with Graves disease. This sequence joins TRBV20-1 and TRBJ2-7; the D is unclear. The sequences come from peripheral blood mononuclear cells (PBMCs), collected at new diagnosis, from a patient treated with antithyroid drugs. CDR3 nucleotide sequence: TGCAGTGCCAAAACCAGGTCTCATCACGATTACGAGCAGTACTTC. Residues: CSAKTRSHHDYEQYF.